This T cell receptor (beta chain) was retrieved from a study of T cells in Graves' hyperthyroidism and ophthalmopathy (dated by TCRdb to about 2019). Concerning the study at large: Peripheral blood was collected at initial diagnosis, before any treatment. The paper describes TCR Vbeta CDR3 sequencing of 135 peripheral blood samples, made up of under 50 ophthalmopathy patients, roughly 75 hyperthyroidism patients and roughly 17 progressor patients. TCR V-J signatures able to tell the groups apart were searched for in a discovery cohort of some 100 patients, of whom 43 had Graves' ophthalmopathy and about 55 had stable Graves' hyperthyroidism. Whether ophthalmopathy could be predicted prospectively was tested in an independent validation cohort made up of fewer than 20 hyperthyroidism patients plus 17 patients who later progressed to ophthalmopathy. After sampling, hyperthyroidism patients received methimazole starting at 30 mg daily, and ophthalmopathy patients received high-dose intravenous methylprednisolone. The roughly 91 discovery patients were randomly split 7:3 into training and test sets. In addition, the study compared T-cell repertoires in thyroid tissue and in blood from six Graves' hyperthyroidism patients. Beyond this particular receptor, the publication reports: A 13 V-J signature model separated ophthalmopathy from stable hyperthyroidism, with around 91% sensitivity and roughly 82% specificity in cross-validation and 80%/75% in testing. Sample size was not statistically predetermined, and blinding of investigators to group allocation was not performed. Most expanded thyroid clonotypes (frequency above 0.001) were also found in blood, which suggests that blood repertoires may mirror thyroid immune responses. During validation, the model predicted progression to ophthalmopathy a median of about 6.3 months ahead of onset, with almost 71% sensitivity and roughly 75% specificity.

TCR beta CDR3 regions were amplified from RNA transcripts. A first-round RT-PCR of the TCR CDR3 used the HTBI primer set with the Qiagen OneStep RT-PCR kit. Libraries were constructed in a second round of multiplex PCR, after which size selection and purification were performed. Libraries were sequenced paired-end with 100 bp reads on an Illumina HiSeq2000. Processing in the source paper ran as follows. SOAPnuke was used to process the raw data, throwing out any read that contained adapters or uncalled bases, had a mean Phred below 15, or lacked an exact constant-primer or identifier match. COPE v1.2.5 was used to merge the high-quality paired reads, and each unique nucleotide sequence was defined as a clonotype. MiTCR v1.1 was used to align clonotypes to the IMGT TRBV, TRBD and TRBJ reference segments. Only V-J combinations with frequency above 0.0001, covering 99% to 99.2% of repertoires, were analysed. The TCS score was defined as F50 (clonal expansion) divided by E x V (chaos), with BLOSUM62-based TCRdist calculated between CDR3 peptides within each V-J. Welch's t-statistics and random forest reduced around 550 V-J features to 10 to 15, which were used in a naive Bayes classifier (R e1071). TCRdb cleaned the public reads at Q25 with fastp, built clones with MiXCR and kept in-frame beta chains. One record per CDR3 amino acid sequence lists the most common genes and DNA. The V and J calls were not made by the authors but by TCRdb's processing. This sample is represented by 300,000 to 450,000 distinct CDR3 sequences; roughly 25% of them were singletons. 73% of the sample comes from the top ten.

Reading from cysteine to phenylalanine, the CDR3 counts 12 amino acids. Of the read, only the CDR3 DNA is kept; its 36 bases are in frame from base 1. Between the V and J ends, shortened by 5 bases and 5 bases respectively, the junction contains 8 bases. The germline V gene specifies SGHTA as CDR1 and FQGTGA as CDR2. This clonotype was counted many times. The antigen it recognizes is unknown. One base away there is no much larger clone; base qualities are not given. Graves' hyperthyroidism was defined as stable when no progression to ophthalmopathy occurred over 18 months of follow-up. Hyperthyroidism patients were aged 18 to 65 years and newly diagnosed, with disease duration of less than 2 months. Exclusion was applied to patients with uncontrolled infections, other autoimmune diseases, pregnancy or lactation. Diagnoses were established on the basis of clinical symptoms, serum thyroxine and TRAb, thyroid ultrasound, and orbital computed tomography. PBMCs were isolated from about 9.2 ml of fresh peripheral blood by Ficoll-Paque density gradient centrifugation. Total RNA was extracted using Trizol reagent, and RNA quality was assessed on an Agilent 2100 Bioanalyzer.

Sequencing was done on a sample of blood. The receptor comes from a man in his forties or fifties with Graves' hyperthyroidism. Recombination joined TRBV7-3 with TRBJ2-3; the D gene remains uncertain. The sequenced DNA is TGTGCCAGCAGCCCAGATGGAGATACGCAGTATTTT. This yields the protein CASSPDGDTQYF.